This entry features one T cell receptor beta chain sequence. Its specificity is not known. The entry originates in a study of T cells after yellow fever vaccination. Study-level points and caveats: Secondary responses were weaker yet peaked faster, day 5 versus 15. Clonotypes shared by both compartments, CD4 and CD8, made up a small share.

From the 5' RACE reads, TCRdb called clonotypes with MiXCR, one entry per CDR3 protein. The sample carries 500,000 to 650,000 distinct CDR3 sequences, over 9% recorded once. V was clipped by 8 bases and J by 5 bases, with 14 bases between them. Germline values: CDR1 SEHNR, CDR2 FQNEAQ (reference sequence). The CDR3 has 13 amino acids. The rearrangement uses TRBV7-9 and TRBJ2-3; D may correspond to TRBD1 or TRBD2 (5 bases each). This clonotype was sampled from a man under 40 who received the YFV17D yellow fever vaccine. This specimen was PBMCs, taken on the day of the yellow fever booster vaccination. CDR3 sequence reads: CASLTGRGDTQYF. The CDR3 coding sequence is TGTGCCAGCCTAACGGGACGGGGAGATACGCAGTATTTT.